This entry lists 13 T cell receptor beta chains sequenced from one sample in a study of T-cell memory formation after mild COVID-19. TCRdb recomputed calls from the 5' RACE reads with MiXCR, one row per CDR3 protein. The sample yields about 470,000 distinct CDR3 sequences, approximately 23% seen once. Sequencing was done on a sample of PBMCs or a T cell subset sorted from them (not recorded which). The receptors were sampled from an adult woman who had mild COVID-19 (a few samples of this study predate the infection). Cell type and time point are not known.

The chain combines TRBV18 with TRBJ2-5; possibly TRBD1 for D (5 bases). The CDR3 contains 13 residues. Germline V gives CDR1 KGHSH, CDR2 LQKENI. V was cut by 3 bases and J by 4 bases, with 9 bases left in between. The CDR3 sequence is CASSPWQGETQYF. The CDR3 DNA sequence: TGTGCCAGCTCACCTTGGCAGGGAGAGACCCAGTACTTC.

This clonotype was counted between two and nine times. The V and J genes are TRBV14 and TRBJ2-7; possibly TRBD2 for D (6 bases). The CDR3 loop spans 15 amino acids. The V gene lost 3 bases and the J gene lost 2 bases, with 14 bases spanning the gap. CDR1 SGHDN and CDR2 FVKESK come from the germline V gene. CDR3 nucleotide sequence: TGTGCCAGCAGCCACAAGTTAGGAGGGGCCTACGAGCAGTACTTC. It specifies CASSHKLGGAYEQYF. Drawing the rest from reference TRBV14 and TRBJ2-7, the complete variable domain is EAGVTQFPSHSVIEKGQTVTLRCDPISGHDNLYWYRRVMGKEIKFLLHFVKESKQDESGMPNNRFLAERTGGTYSTLKVQPAELEDSGVYFCASSHKLGGAYEQYFGPGTRLTVT.

The V gene is TRBV6-2 or TRBV6-3, the J gene TRBJ2-5; 7 bases agree with TRBD2. The V gene's germline CDR1 is MNHEY and CDR2 SVGEGT. J lost 2 bases, V lost 0 bases, and 3 bases had no gene match. The CDR3 is 15 residues long. The CDR3 spells CASSYSGLKQETQYF. The CDR3 DNA reads as TGTGCCAGCAGTTACTCGGGACTAAAGCAAGAGACCCAGTACTTC.

This chain links TRBV30 with TRBJ2-3; D gene ambiguous. V lost 4 bases to trimming and J lost 6 bases, with 14 bases between them. Germline V gene lookup returns CDR1 GTSNPN and CDR2 SVGIG (reference sequence). This CDR3 spans 13 amino acids. Here the CDR3 DNA reads TGTGCCTGGACCCTACCCTCTGGGGATACGCAGTATTTT. It encodes CAWTLPSGDTQYF.

This clonotype was observed a handful of times. The chain employs TRBV24-1 and TRBJ1-1; D is undetermined. Between the trimmed V and J ends, which lost 5 bases and 5 bases, there was a span of 8 bases. Per the germline V gene, CDR1 is KGHDR and CDR2 is SFDVKD. The CDR3 is made up of 12 amino acids. CDR3 nucleotide sequence: TGTGCCACCAGTGGGTCGGGGACTGAAGCTTTCTTT. This sequence encodes CATSGSGTEAFF.

In this sample, this clonotype turned up a few times. The chain recombines TRBV21-1 with TRBJ2-1; TRBD1 is the table's D call and was not checked against the DNA. TRBV21-1 constitutes a pseudogene. CDR3 size: 20 residues. The CDR3 DNA is TGTGCCAGCAGCAAAGTTTGGAGAGGTGGCTCGGGACAGCTATACAATGAGCAGTTCTTC. It codes for CASSKVWRGGSGQLYNEQFF.

This clonotype showed up just a few times. The J gene is TRBJ1-6, the V gene TRBV7-9; 7 bases fit TRBD1. The V gene end was trimmed by 4 bases and the J gene end by 8 bases; junction bases not matched to a gene: 5. Germline CDR1 is SEHNR and CDR2 is FQNEAQ (reference sequence). This CDR3 comprises 14 residues. In DNA, the CDR3 is TGTGCCAGCAGCTCTGACAGGGTCCATTCACCCCTCCACTTT. Translation gives CASSSDRVHSPLHF.

The genes are TRBV3-1 and TRBJ1-1; weak D call: TRBD1 (5 bases). V was clipped by 3 bases and J by 6 bases, with 17 bases between them. CDR1 is LGHDT, CDR2 YNNKEL, per germline (reference sequence). The CDR3 sequence is 15 residues long. The CDR3: CASSHRGGRSAEAFF. The CDR3, as DNA: TGTGCCAGCAGCCACCGCGGGGGAAGGAGCGCTGAAGCTTTCTTT.

The chain is built from TRBV4-1 and TRBJ2-2, with D possibly called TRBD1 or TRBD2 (5 bases each). The length of the CDR3 is 14 residues. V shed 4 bases and J shed 4 bases, with 10 bases lying between them. Germline V gene sequence: CDR1 MGHRA, CDR2 YSYEKL. CDR3 nucleotides: TGCGCCAGCAGCCTGGGACGACTCACCGGGGAGCTGTTTTTT. This sequence encodes CASSLGRLTGELFF.

The rearrangement joins TRBV12-3 or TRBV12-4 to TRBJ2-2, with a weak D call TRBD1 (5 bases). This CDR3 is 14 amino acids long. The V end lost 7 bases, the J end lost 1 base, and 10 bases lay between the germline ends. The CDR3 sequence: CASTTGWNTGELFF. The CDR3 nucleotides read TGTGCCAGCACTACAGGCTGGAACACCGGGGAGCTGTTTTTT.

This clonotype was counted a few times. The chain recombines TRBV4-1 with TRBJ1-3; D remains ambiguous. The V end lost 0 bases, the J end lost 0 bases, and 9 bases lay between the germline ends. Germline V gene sequence: CDR1 MGHRA, CDR2 YSYEKL. The CDR3 totals 16 residues. The CDR3 nucleotides read TGCGCCAGCAGCCAAGATAACACAGTCTCTGGAAACACCATATATTTT. Residues: CASSQDNTVSGNTIYF.

This clonotype occurred a few times. This sequence joins TRBV4-3 and TRBJ2-5, with 10 positions matching TRBD2. The germline CDR1 and CDR2 sequences are LGHNA and YSLEER. This CDR3 spans 16 amino acids. The junction had 3 bases not matched to a gene; V was cut back by 1 base and J by 1 base. The CDR3 sequence is CASSQVLAGSQETQYF. In DNA, the CDR3 is TGCGCCAGCAGCCAAGTACTAGCGGGGAGCCAAGAGACCCAGTACTTC.

The chain joins TRBV19 to TRBJ1-1, with D uncertain. The V gene lost 7 bases and the J gene lost 1 base, with 16 bases spanning the gap. The CDR3 is 15 amino acids. The germline V gene encodes CDR1 LNHDA and CDR2 SQIVND (reference sequence). In DNA, the CDR3 is TGTGCCAGTATCCCTCTTGCCGGGGAGAACACTGAAGCTTTCTTT. This sequence encodes CASIPLAGENTEAFF.